The rows below give T cell receptor beta chains drawn from one sample of a study of T cell responses to AZD1222 COVID-19 vaccine. Here immunoSEQ multiplex PCR was the method, and the copy in TCRdb shows in-frame clones only, minus some. The sample yields roughly 130,000 clones, less than 95% seen once. Source: peripheral blood, taken on day 0 of AZD1222 vaccination. Source of these receptors: an adult in good health. Both conserved end residues are trimmed from each CDR3. Fields, in order: CDR3 protein, CDR3 length, V gene, J gene.

CDR3aa: ASSLGSGGGYNEQF
len: 14
v_gene: TRBV11-3
j_gene: TRBJ2-1

CDR3aa: ASSRGQRETQY
len: 11
v_gene: TRBV5-6
j_gene: TRBJ2-5

CDR3aa: ASSPTPISLPGAFYNEQF
len: 18
v_gene: TRBV12-1
j_gene: TRBJ2-1

CDR3aa: ASSYGGRETNEKLF
len: 14
v_gene: TRBV6-5
j_gene: TRBJ1-4

CDR3aa: ATSRGGKYNEQF
len: 12
v_gene: TRBV15
j_gene: TRBJ2-1

CDR3aa: ASTPGRQETQY
len: 11
v_gene: TRBV6-2/TRBV6-3
j_gene: TRBJ2-5

CDR3aa: ASSPRDTSSGNTIY
len: 14
v_gene: TRBV7-9
j_gene: TRBJ1-3

CDR3aa: ASSLAGSGNTIY
len: 12
v_gene: TRBV7-2
j_gene: TRBJ1-3

CDR3aa: ASSPAPVDTQY
len: 11
v_gene: TRBV3-1/TRBV3-2
j_gene: TRBJ2-3

CDR3aa: ASGDRTNQPQH
len: 11
v_gene: TRBV19
j_gene: TRBJ1-5

CDR3aa: ASSQDRTSGNTIY
len: 13
v_gene: TRBV3-1/TRBV3-2
j_gene: TRBJ1-3

CDR3aa: ASSSSTGFYSNQPQH
len: 15
v_gene: TRBV7-8
j_gene: TRBJ1-5

CDR3aa: ASSLSPGGARDEQF
len: 14
v_gene: TRBV4-3
j_gene: TRBJ2-1

CDR3aa: ASSSGQGDYEQY
len: 12
v_gene: TRBV28
j_gene: TRBJ2-7

CDR3aa: ASSQLGLDNEQF
len: 12
v_gene: TRBV4-2
j_gene: TRBJ2-1

CDR3aa: ASSRTVGNPYEQY
len: 13
v_gene: TRBV6-5
j_gene: TRBJ2-7

CDR3aa: ASSFIGVVGELF
len: 12
v_gene: TRBV27
j_gene: TRBJ2-2

CDR3aa: ASSQGFRVDTQY
len: 12
v_gene: TRBV3-1/TRBV3-2
j_gene: TRBJ2-3

CDR3aa: ASSLATGEAF
len: 10
v_gene: TRBV11-2
j_gene: TRBJ1-1

CDR3aa: ASSKGGAYEQY
len: 11
v_gene: TRBV7-3
j_gene: TRBJ2-7

CDR3aa: ASSLEITTEAF
len: 11
v_gene: TRBV5-1
j_gene: TRBJ1-1

CDR3aa: ASSYKVGTDSNQPQH
len: 15
v_gene: TRBV4-1
j_gene: TRBJ1-5

CDR3aa: ASSLSGLGLYGYT
len: 13
v_gene: TRBV27
j_gene: TRBJ1-2

CDR3aa: ASSLVNGVTGYT
len: 12
v_gene: TRBV11-2
j_gene: TRBJ1-2

CDR3aa: AIRVVGSYGYT
len: 11
v_gene: TRBV6-5
j_gene: TRBJ1-2

CDR3aa: ASSLNGKETQY
len: 11
v_gene: TRBV5-1
j_gene: TRBJ2-5

CDR3aa: ASSPSGDTQY
len: 10
v_gene: TRBV18
j_gene: TRBJ2-3

CDR3aa: ASTVSWGQNTEAF
len: 13
v_gene: TRBV7-2
j_gene: TRBJ1-1

CDR3aa: ASSVSLAGGETQY
len: 13
v_gene: TRBV5-6
j_gene: TRBJ2-5

CDR3aa: ASSLSGTGGSPLH
len: 13
v_gene: TRBV7-2
j_gene: TRBJ1-6

CDR3aa: ASSYLGSYEQY
len: 11
v_gene: TRBV6-5
j_gene: TRBJ2-7

CDR3aa: ASSFSGEPTQF
len: 11
v_gene: TRBV11-1
j_gene: TRBJ2-1

CDR3aa: ASSRTSGAQETQY
len: 13
v_gene: TRBV7-2
j_gene: TRBJ2-5

CDR3aa: ASSTTGVSGQPQH
len: 13
v_gene: TRBV5-1
j_gene: TRBJ1-5

CDR3aa: ASSLTSGYNEQF
len: 12
v_gene: TRBV5-6
j_gene: TRBJ2-1

CDR3aa: ASSYSPGDGVSAF
len: 13
v_gene: TRBV6-5
j_gene: TRBJ1-1

CDR3aa: ASSSRDGAYEQY
len: 12
v_gene: TRBV5-5
j_gene: TRBJ2-7

CDR3aa: ASSLGVTDTQY
len: 11
v_gene: TRBV7-2
j_gene: TRBJ2-3

CDR3aa: ASSPGQGGPEAF
len: 12
v_gene: TRBV7-9
j_gene: TRBJ1-1

CDR3aa: ASSLNPQPYGYT
len: 12
v_gene: TRBV5-1
j_gene: TRBJ1-2

CDR3aa: ASSLLRYGYT
len: 10
v_gene: TRBV28
j_gene: TRBJ1-2

CDR3aa: ASKRTGAYGYT
len: 11
v_gene: TRBV7-9
j_gene: TRBJ1-2

CDR3aa: ASSLFGSITSGYT
len: 13
v_gene: TRBV5-4
j_gene: TRBJ1-2

CDR3aa: ASSNHRGDSPLH
len: 12
v_gene: TRBV19
j_gene: TRBJ1-6

CDR3aa: ASSLALRLYPIRNTEAF
len: 17
v_gene: TRBV7-2
j_gene: TRBJ1-1

CDR3aa: ASSITGDGYT
len: 10
v_gene: TRBV19
j_gene: TRBJ1-2

CDR3aa: ASSRGQNNSPLH
len: 12
v_gene: TRBV5-1
j_gene: TRBJ1-6

CDR3aa: AGGPGTGLA
len: 9
v_gene: TRBV28
j_gene: TRBJ1-2

CDR3aa: ASSPLLTGPSEQF
len: 13
v_gene: TRBV18
j_gene: TRBJ2-1

CDR3aa: ASSDGRSGNTIY
len: 12
v_gene: TRBV28
j_gene: TRBJ1-3

CDR3aa: ASSFPYNEQF
len: 10
v_gene: TRBV12-3/TRBV12-4
j_gene: TRBJ2-1